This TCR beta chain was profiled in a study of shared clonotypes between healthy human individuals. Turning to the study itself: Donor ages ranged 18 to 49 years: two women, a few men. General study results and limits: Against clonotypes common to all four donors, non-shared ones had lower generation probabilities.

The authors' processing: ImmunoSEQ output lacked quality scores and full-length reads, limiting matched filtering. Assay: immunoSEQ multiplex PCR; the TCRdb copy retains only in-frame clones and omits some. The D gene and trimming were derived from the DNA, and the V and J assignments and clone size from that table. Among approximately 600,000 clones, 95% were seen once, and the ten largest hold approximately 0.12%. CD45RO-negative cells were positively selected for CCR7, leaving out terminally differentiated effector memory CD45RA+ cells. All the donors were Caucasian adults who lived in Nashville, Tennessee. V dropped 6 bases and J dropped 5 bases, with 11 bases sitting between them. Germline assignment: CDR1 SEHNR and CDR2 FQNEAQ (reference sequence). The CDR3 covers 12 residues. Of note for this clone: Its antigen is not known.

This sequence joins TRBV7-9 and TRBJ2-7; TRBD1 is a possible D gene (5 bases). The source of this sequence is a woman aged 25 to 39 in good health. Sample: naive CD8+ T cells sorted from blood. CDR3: CASRPDSDEQYF. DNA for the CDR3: TGTGCCAGCAGACCCGACAGTGACGAGCAGTACTTC.